The rows below give T cell receptor beta chains drawn from one sample of a study of control samples from healthy donors and cancer patients. Produced via immunoSEQ multiplex PCR; TCRdb's table is partial and in-frame only. The table records 100,000 or so clones, just over 90% of them present only once. Sample: blood. The receptors come from a woman in her 30s in good health. Each CDR3 is given with its conserved first and last residue. Fields, in order: J gene, clone size, D gene, V gene, CDR3 protein, CDR3 DNA. A D gene is named only where the DNA matches it firmly. Clone size is given for some rows only: seen once, a few or many times, or a class if the clone is expanded.

TRBJ2-7	NA	NA	TRBV7-9	CASSLRRSSYEQYF	TGTGCCAGCAGCTTACGGCGTTCCTCCTACGAGCAGTACTTC
TRBJ2-7	NA	TRBD2	TRBV7-9	CASSSTSGGSAYEQYF	TGTGCCAGCAGCTCAACTAGCGGGGGATCAGCCTACGAGCAGTACTTC
TRBJ1-1	NA	TRBD1	TRBV11-2	CASSMARGKTEAFF	TGTGCCAGCAGCATGGCCAGGGGGAAGACTGAAGCTTTCTTT
TRBJ2-5	NA	NA	TRBV3-1/TRBV3-2	CASSRSGSQETQYF	TGTGCCAGCAGCCGGAGCGGTTCCCAAGAGACCCAGTACTTC
TRBJ2-5	NA	TRBD2	TRBV5-8	CASSRQGTSGGALETQYF	TGTGCCAGCAGCCGGCAGGGAACTAGCGGGGGGGCCCTGGAGACCCAGTACTTC
TRBJ2-2	NA	NA	TRBV18	CASSPRARAIANTGELFF	TGTGCCAGCTCACCAAGGGCCCGGGCAATCGCGAACACCGGGGAGCTGTTTTTT
TRBJ2-4	NA	TRBD2	TRBV2	CARSIVTSGKNIQYF	TGTGCCAGGTCGATTGTGACTAGCGGGAAAAACATTCAGTACTTC
TRBJ1-2	once	TRBD1	TRBV6-2/TRBV6-3	CASSSRDSPRKALGYTF	TGTGCCAGCAGTTCGCGGGACAGCCCAAGGAAGGCGTTGGGCTACACCTTC
TRBJ1-1	NA	TRBD1	TRBV5-1	CASSYTGGADTEAFF	TGCGCCAGCAGTTATACAGGGGGCGCGGACACTGAAGCTTTCTTT
TRBJ1-1	once	NA	TRBV9	CASSKLNTEAFF	TGTGCCAGCAGCAAATTGAACACTGAAGCTTTCTTT
TRBJ2-1	NA	TRBD1	TRBV5-4	CASSGTGFNNEQFF	TGTGCCAGCAGCGGGACAGGTTTTAACAATGAGCAGTTCTTC
TRBJ1-2	NA	NA	TRBV7-9	CASRPDGMGGYTF	TGTGCCAGCAGGCCCGACGGGATGGGTGGCTACACCTTC
TRBJ2-1	NA	NA	TRBV5-1	CATGVGNNEQFF	TGCGCCACCGGGGTCGGGAACAATGAGCAGTTCTTC
TRBJ2-7	NA	NA	TRBV4-2	CASSQEIGTATEQYF	TGTGCCAGCAGCCAAGAAATTGGGACTGCGACCGAGCAGTACTTC
TRBJ2-6	few	NA	TRBV30	CAWKVLSGANVLTF	TGTGCCTGGAAGGTGCTCTCTGGGGCCAACGTCCTGACTTTC
TRBJ1-1	NA	NA	TRBV27	CASSPARGEAFF	TGTGCCAGCAGTCCCGCCCGGGGTGAAGCTTTCTTT
TRBJ2-5	NA	NA	TRBV6-6	CASRNQKETQYF	TGTGCCAGCAGGAATCAGAAAGAGACCCAGTACTTC
TRBJ2-1	NA	NA	TRBV6-6	CASSSPYRGPYNEQFF	TGTGCCAGCAGTTCCCCGTACCGGGGGCCCTACAATGAGCAGTTCTTC
TRBJ2-1	NA	TRBD2	TRBV3-1/TRBV3-2	CASSQTSASFDEQFF	TGTGCCAGCAGCCAAACTAGCGCGTCTTTCGATGAGCAGTTCTTC
TRBJ1-1	NA	TRBD1	TRBV19	CASSPRQGLWTEAFF	TGTGCCAGTAGTCCTCGACAGGGGCTATGGACTGAAGCTTTCTTT
TRBJ2-6	NA	NA	TRBV5-6	CASSLGGPGANVLTF	TGTGCCAGCAGCTTGGGGGGGCCTGGGGCCAACGTCCTGACTTTC
TRBJ2-7	NA	TRBD1	TRBV15	CATSREGQGPYEQYF	TGTGCCACCAGCAGAGAGGGACAGGGTCCCTACGAGCAGTACTTC
TRBJ2-7	once	NA	TRBV13	CASSLGNEQYF	TGTGCCAGCAGCTTAGGTAACGAGCAGTACTTC
TRBJ2-1	NA	TRBD2	TRBV14	CASSQYMTSGSIYNEQFF	TGTGCCAGCAGCCAATACATGACTAGCGGGAGTATCTACAATGAGCAGTTCTTC
TRBJ2-5	few	TRBD1	TRBV5-1	CASSLGTGAETQYF	TGCGCCAGCAGCTTGGGGACAGGGGCTGAGACCCAGTACTTC
TRBJ1-5	NA	NA	TRBV12-3/TRBV12-4	CASTTGRQPQHF	TGTGCCAGCACCACAGGGAGACAGCCCCAGCATTTT
TRBJ2-7	NA	TRBD2	TRBV20-1	CSASPSGNYYEQYF	TGCAGTGCTAGTCCTAGCGGAAACTACTACGAGCAGTACTTC
TRBJ2-7	once	NA	TRBV6-1	CASSERWTSAYEQYF	TGTGCCAGCAGTGAAAGATGGACTTCTGCCTACGAGCAGTACTTC
TRBJ2-7	NA	NA	TRBV11-2	CASSPSREVHRYEQYF	TGTGCCAGCAGCCCTAGCCGGGAAGTTCATCGCTACGAGCAGTACTTC
TRBJ1-3	NA	NA	TRBV2	CARTILQGHNSGNTIYF	TGTGCCAGAACTATTCTCCAGGGACATAACTCTGGAAACACCATATATTTT
TRBJ1-5	NA	NA	TRBV7-2	CASSPRVGSQPQHF	TGTGCCAGCAGCCCCAGAGTGGGGTCCCAGCCCCAGCATTTT
TRBJ2-3	NA	TRBD2	TRBV28	CASSTPAPGLAGNTDTQYF	TGTGCCAGCAGTACGCCAGCCCCGGGACTAGCGGGTAACACAGATACGCAGTATTTT
TRBJ2-1	NA	NA	TRBV4-1	CASSQEGDSYNEQFF	TGCGCCAGCAGCCAAGAGGGGGATTCCTACAATGAGCAGTTCTTC
TRBJ1-1	NA	NA	TRBV14	CASSQGTRTTEAFF	TGTGCCAGCAGCCAAGGTACACGGACCACTGAAGCTTTCTTT
TRBJ2-5	NA	NA	TRBV2	CASSDRGETQYF	TGTGCCAGCAGTGACCGGGGAGAGACCCAGTACTTC
TRBJ1-5	NA	NA	TRBV19	CASSIMVRQLQDSNQPQHF	TGTGCCAGTAGTATAATGGTGCGGCAGCTACAGGATAGCAATCAGCCCCAGCATTTT
TRBJ1-3	NA	NA	TRBV7-9	CASSSPDLSGNTIYF	TGTGCCAGCAGCTCCCCGGACTTATCTGGAAACACCATATATTTT
TRBJ2-7	NA	TRBD2	TRBV5-1	CASSFGSGRLAIYEQYF	TGCGCCAGCAGCTTTGGTAGCGGGAGGCTGGCAATCTACGAGCAGTACTTC
TRBJ1-6	once	NA	TRBV7-9	CASSLGGEWNSPLHF	TGTGCCAGCAGCTTGGGGGGGGAATGGAATTCACCCCTCCACTTT
TRBJ1-5	NA	NA	TRBV7-9	CASSYGEWQPQHF	TGTGCCAGCAGCTACGGTGAATGGCAGCCCCAGCATTTT
TRBJ1-5	NA	TRBD1	TRBV3-1/TRBV3-2	CASSRGTAENQPQHF	TGTGCCAGCAGCCGGGGGACAGCGGAAAATCAGCCCCAGCATTTT
TRBJ1-1	NA	NA	TRBV28	CASSFQGGNTEAFF	TGTGCCAGCAGTTTCCAAGGGGGGAACACTGAAGCTTTCTTT
TRBJ2-7	NA	NA	TRBV11-2	CASSLVPEYEQYF	TGTGCCAGCAGCTTAGTACCCGAATACGAGCAGTACTTC
TRBJ1-4	NA	TRBD1	TRBV27	CASSQPGQGNEKLFF	TGTGCCAGCAGTCAACCGGGACAGGGGAATGAAAAACTGTTTTTT